The 25 T cell receptor beta chains below come from one sample, sequenced in a study of OX40 agonist ivuxolimab in advanced cancers. Method: immunoSEQ multiplex PCR; TCRdb's copy keeps in-frame clones and lacks some. This sample has about 80,000 clones; around 90% occur once, and the top ten carry over 0.2%. This material consisted of CD4+ or CD8+ T cells sorted from blood, taken in a trial of the OX40 agonist ivuxolimab. These receptors originate from an adult with an advanced solid tumor such as melanoma, head and neck, liver or kidney cancer.

This clone was observed once. This chain connects TRBV7-2 to TRBJ1-1; 7 positions match TRBD1. V was pared by 5 bases and J by 0 bases, with 3 bases of the junction left unmatched. CDR1 and CDR2 from the germline V gene are SGHTA and FQGNSA. This CDR3 comprises 14 residues. CDR3 sequence reads: CASSPGQMNTEAFF. The CDR3 nucleotides read TGTGCCAGCAGCCCGGGACAGATGAACACTGAAGCTTTCTTT.

The chain is built from TRBV2 and TRBJ2-7; 10 bases match TRBD2. The CDR3 contains 17 residues. Per germline, CDR1 SNHLY and CDR2 FYNNEI. Trimming cost V 1 base and J 5 bases; bases outside gene matches: 11. DNA for the CDR3: TGTGCCAGCAGTGAAGGTGGGCTAGCGGGAGTTAGCAACGAGCAGTACTTC. This sequence encodes CASSEGGLAGVSNEQYF. Full variable domain (remainder filled in from reference TRBV2 and TRBJ2-7): EPEVTQTPSHQVTQMGQEVILRCVPISNHLYFYWYRQILGQKVEFLVSFYNNEISEKSEIFDDQFSVERPDGSNFTLKIRSTKLEDSAMYFCASSEGGLAGVSNEQYFGPGTRLTVT.

This chain uses TRBV9 with TRBJ2-1, with 10 bases aligning to TRBD1. CDR1 and CDR2 from the germline V gene are SGDLS and YYNGEE. The CDR3 loop spans 16 amino acids. The J segment lost 8 bases and the V segment lost 4 bases, leaving 12 bases of the junction unmatched. CDR3 nucleotide sequence: TGTGCCAGCAGCCCAAACCGGGGACAGGGGTTTGATGAGCAGTTCTTC. It translates to CASSPNRGQGFDEQFF.

The genes are TRBV5-4 and TRBJ2-7; D perhaps matches TRBD2 (6 bases). The CDR3 consists of 16 residues. V lost 1 base and J 4 bases, leaving 18 bases between the germline ends. Germline CDR1 reads SGHNT; CDR2 reads YYREEE (reference sequence). Here the CDR3 reads CASSLNDGGLAYEQYF. The DNA for the CDR3 is TGTGCCAGCAGCTTGAACGACGGAGGGCTCGCATACGAGCAGTACTTC.

The chain recombines TRBV9 with TRBJ2-7; perhaps TRBD1 as D (5 bases). This CDR3 has 15 amino acids. In germline, CDR1 is SGDLS, CDR2 YYNGEE. V was shortened by 0 bases and J by 2 bases, with 12 bases between the two germline ends. This chain's CDR3 is CASSVAPQGPYEQYF. DNA of the CDR3: TGTGCCAGCAGCGTAGCCCCTCAGGGCCCCTACGAGCAGTACTTC.

This rearrangement joins TRBV2 to TRBJ1-2, with D unresolved. CDR3 length: 13 amino acids. Trimming stripped 3 bases from V and 8 bases from J, with 13 bases between. Germline CDR1 and CDR2: SNHLY and FYNNEI. The chain's CDR3 is CASSDGPVQGYTF. CDR3 nucleotides: TGTGCCAGCAGTGATGGGCCAGTCCAGGGCTACACCTTC.

The gene calls are TRBV29-1 and TRBJ1-1; TRBD1 might be the D (6 bases). The germline V and J ends were trimmed by 3 bases and 4 bases, with 12 bases remaining between them. Per the germline V gene, CDR1 is SQVTM and CDR2 is ANQGSEA. The CDR3 contains 13 residues. The CDR3 here is CSVDFRGLTEAFF. CDR3 coding DNA: TGCAGCGTTGATTTTCGGGGGCTCACTGAAGCTTTCTTT.

The chain links TRBV6-1 to TRBJ2-5; D gene uncertain. Germline values: CDR1 MNHNS, CDR2 SASEGT. The CDR3 has 12 amino acids. With 2 bases removed from V and 4 bases from J, the gap between germline ends came to 5 bases. This CDR3 reads CASSEWGETQYF. CDR3 DNA: TGTGCCAGCAGTGAATGGGGAGAGACCCAGTACTTC.

In nucleotides, the CDR3 is TGCACCAGCAGCCAAGATCTGGGAGACAATGAGCAGTTCTTC. Amino acids: CTSSQDLGDNEQFF. The chain combines TRBV1 with TRBJ2-1; the table gives TRBD2 as D, unverified against the DNA. TRBV1 represents a pseudogene. The CDR3 is made up of 14 amino acids.

As to this clone: This CDR3 is also generated by other DNA sequences in the sample. The chain uses TRBV5-4 and TRBJ2-1; no clear D gene. This CDR3 contains 11 residues. The V end lost 3 bases, the J end lost 2 bases, and 0 bases lay between the germline ends. Germline V CDR1 and CDR2: SGHNT, YYREEE (reference sequence). The CDR3 DNA is TGTGCCAGCAGCTCCTACAATGAGCAGTTCTTC. Amino acid sequence: CASSSYNEQFF.

J is TRBJ1-6 and V is TRBV11-2; D uncertain. Trimming left V 3 bases short and J 7 bases short, with 7 bases between. Germline CDR1 is SGHAT and CDR2 is FQNNGV. The CDR3 runs 13 residues. The CDR3 region is CASSFASNSPLHF. CDR3 in DNA: TGTGCCAGCAGCTTTGCCTCCAATTCACCCCTCCACTTT. The full variable domain, rest sourced from reference TRBV11-2 and TRBJ1-6, is EAGVAQSPRYKIIEKRQSVAFWCNPISGHATLYWYQQILGQGPKLLIQFQNNGVVDDSQLPKDRFSAERLKGVDSTLKIQPAKLEDSAVYLCASSFASNSPLHFGNGTRLTVT.

This clone was observed a single time. The V gene is TRBV5-1, the J gene TRBJ1-2, with a weak D call TRBD1 (6 bases). Germline values: CDR1 SGHRS, CDR2 YFSETQ. The CDR3 contains 14 residues. V shed 4 bases and J shed 4 bases, with 14 bases lying between them. The CDR3 loop is CASSGGTPGYGYTF. DNA for the CDR3: TGCGCCAGCAGCGGAGGGACACCAGGCTATGGCTACACCTTC. The complete variable domain, with remaining parts taken from reference TRBV5-1 and TRBJ1-2, reads KAGVTQTPRYLIKTRGQQVTLSCSPISGHRSVSWYQQTPGQGLQFLFEYFSETQRNKGNFPGRFSGRQFSNSRSEMNVSTLELGDSALYLCASSGGTPGYGYTFGSGTRLTVV.

J is TRBJ2-7 and V is TRBV28, with 10 nucleotides matching TRBD1. V lost 6 bases to trimming and J lost 8 bases; unmatched junction nucleotides: 10. The CDR3 has 14 residues. Germline loops: CDR1 MDHEN, CDR2 SYDVKM. CDR3 residues: CASSPEGTGVKQYF. CDR3 in DNA: TGTGCCAGCAGCCCTGAAGGGACAGGGGTCAAGCAGTACTTC.

V usage is TRBV19 and J usage is TRBJ1-5; 9 positions match TRBD1. The germline CDR1 and CDR2 sequences are LNHDA and SQIVND (reference sequence). The V segment lost 2 bases and the J segment 2 bases; nucleotides outside the gene matches: 10. CDR3 length equals 18 residues. The CDR3 reads CASSIRWTGDLGNQPQHF. The CDR3 nucleotides read TGTGCCAGTAGTATACGTTGGACAGGGGACTTAGGCAATCAGCCCCAGCATTTT.

The chain employs TRBV27 and TRBJ1-4, with TRBD1 identical over 7 bases. Germline V gene data show CDR1 as MNHEY and CDR2 as SMNVEV (reference sequence). The V segment lost 0 bases and the J segment 5 bases; nucleotides outside the gene matches: 3. The CDR3 extends over 15 amino acids. Here the CDR3 reads CASSLSRGVNEKLFF. The CDR3 region has the DNA TGTGCCAGCAGTTTATCCAGGGGGGTAAATGAAAAACTGTTTTTT.

The chain carries TRBV15 and TRBJ2-5; D possibly corresponds to TRBD1 (5 bases). V was trimmed by 0 bases and J by 0 bases, leaving 8 bases between them. Germline-derived CDR1 and CDR2 are LNHNV and YYDKDF (reference sequence). This CDR3 comprises 15 residues. The CDR3 bases are TGTGCCACCAGCAGAGATAAGGGGTACCAAGAGACCCAGTACTTC. It translates to CATSRDKGYQETQYF.

About this clone itself: Germline and junction disagree at one end, which may indicate a read error. The chain links TRBV14 to TRBJ2-5; D is uncertain. This CDR3 is built from 14 residues. In germline, CDR1 is SGHDN, CDR2 FVKESK. CDR3: CASSQVNYQQTQYF. Written as DNA, the CDR3 is TGTGCCAGCAGCCAAGTCAACTACCAACAGACCCAGTACTTC.

This clone is a singleton in its sample. The chain links TRBV5-1 to TRBJ1-1; D not certain. CDR3 size: 15 residues. Per the germline V gene, CDR1 is SGHRS and CDR2 is YFSETQ. The V gene lost 2 bases and the J gene lost 4 bases, with 15 bases spanning the gap. CDR3 region: CASSLVESTVTEAFF. CDR3 coding DNA: TGCGCCAGCAGCTTAGTTGAGAGCACGGTCACTGAAGCTTTCTTT.

V and J are TRBV15 and TRBJ2-3; TRBD1 might be the D (5 bases). In germline, CDR1 is LNHNV, CDR2 YYDKDF (reference sequence). V lost 0 bases and J lost 4, with 11 bases in between. The CDR3 extends over 15 amino acids. CDR3 bases: TGTGCCACCAGCAGAGATCTAGAAGGGGCAGATACGCAGTATTTT. This gives the protein CATSRDLEGADTQYF.

The chain recombines TRBV7-9 with TRBJ1-2, with D maybe TRBD1 (5 bases). The CDR3 loop spans 13 amino acids. Germline CDR1 and CDR2: SEHNR and FQNEAQ (reference sequence). The V end lost 3 bases, the J end lost 2 bases, and 7 bases lay between the germline ends. The CDR3 DNA is TGTGCCAGCAGCTTTGCAGGGAACTATGGCTACACCTTC. Its protein product is CASSFAGNYGYTF.

The chain carries TRBV6-1 and TRBJ2-1; a weak D match, TRBD2 (5 bases). Germline V lookup: CDR1 MNHNS, CDR2 SASEGT. The V and J ends lost 0 bases and 7 bases respectively, with 13 bases between them. The CDR3 spans 15 residues. This chain's CDR3 is CASSEAALRGNEQFF. CDR3 bases: TGTGCCAGCAGTGAAGCGGCCCTCCGCGGGAATGAGCAGTTCTTC.

This clone appeared once. The chain couples TRBV20-1 to TRBJ2-5, with D hard to call. The length of the CDR3 is 11 residues. Germline V gives CDR1 DFQATT, CDR2 SNEGSKA (reference sequence). The V end lost 7 bases, the J end lost 5 bases, and 11 bases lay between the germline ends. CDR3 in amino acids: CSVPKTETQYF. The CDR3 DNA reads TGCAGTGTCCCTAAGACTGAGACCCAGTACTTC.

The chain joins TRBV2 to TRBJ1-5; no clear D. V lost 2 bases, J lost 0 bases, and 8 bases lay in between. The germline V gene encodes CDR1 SNHLY and CDR2 FYNNEI. This CDR3 has 15 amino acids. CDR3 nucleotide sequence: TGTGCCAGCAGTGAATTGGCTTATAGCAATCAGCCCCAGCATTTT. Translating it yields CASSELAYSNQPQHF.

This clone came up once. The J gene is TRBJ1-1, the V gene TRBV7-9; D remains ambiguous. Germline V gene sequence: CDR1 SEHNR, CDR2 FQNEAQ (reference sequence). V was pared by 3 bases and J by 6 bases, with 8 bases between. There are 12 residues in the CDR3. The CDR3 bases are TGTGCCAGCAGCTTCACCACCTCTGAAGCTTTCTTT. This sequence encodes CASSFTTSEAFF.

The chain couples TRBV28 to TRBJ1-6, with 11 nucleotides matching TRBD1. Germline trimming cut 4 bases from V and 9 bases from J; bases unmatched to any gene: 2. Germline CDR1 is MDHEN and CDR2 is SYDVKM. The CDR3 runs 14 residues. The CDR3 reads CASSSGTGGSPLHF. DNA for the CDR3: TGTGCCAGCAGTTCAGGGACAGGGGGTTCACCCCTCCACTTT.